The rows below give T cell receptor beta chains drawn from one sample of a study of ipilimumab plus nivolumab after autologous stem cell transplantation. The repertoire was sequenced with immunoSEQ multiplex PCR; TCRdb's copy has only in-frame clones and lacks some. In the table there are roughly 20,000 clones, over 70% of which are singletons. This specimen was PBMCs, taken in a trial of ipilimumab plus nivolumab as post-transplant consolidation. The receptor set was obtained from a male donor with diffuse large B-cell lymphoma. CDR3s include the opening cysteine and the closing phenylalanine or tryptophan. D genes are given only for firm matches. Clone size is given for some rows only: seen once, a few or many times, or a class if the clone is expanded.

J gene | clone size | D gene | V gene | CDR3 protein | CDR3 DNA
TRBJ1-2 | . | . | TRBV9 | CASSVDPTENIYGYTF | TGTGCCAGCAGCGTAGACCCCACAGAAAATATCTATGGCTACACCTTC
TRBJ2-1 | . | . | TRBV11-2 | CASGWVWGTYNEQFF | TGTGCCAGCGGTTGGGTTTGGGGGACATACAATGAGCAGTTCTTC
TRBJ1-1 | . | TRBD1 | TRBV2 | CASSADRGEAFF | TGTGCCAGCAGTGCTGACAGGGGGGAGGCTTTCTTT
TRBJ1-6 | few | TRBD1 | TRBV6-5 | CASMSAGGNSPLHF | TGTGCCAGCATGTCCGCAGGGGGCAATTCACCCCTCCACTTT
TRBJ2-4 | . | TRBD1 | TRBV6-6 | CASSSQGAVENIQYF | TGTGCCAGCAGTTCGCAGGGGGCGGTGGAAAACATTCAGTACTTC
TRBJ1-2 | . | . | TRBV28 | CASSLSNDRLYGYTF | TGTGCCAGCAGTTTATCCAATGACAGGCTCTATGGCTACACCTTC
TRBJ2-5 | . | . | TRBV18 | CASSPLRGAPGETQYF | TGTGCCAGCTCACCACTGAGGGGTGCCCCGGGAGAGACCCAGTACTTC
TRBJ1-5 | . | TRBD1 | TRBV28 | CASSPRTGGGQPQHF | TGTGCCAGCAGTCCAAGGACAGGGGGCGGGCAGCCCCAGCATTTT
TRBJ1-6 | once | . | TRBV27 | CASRPQAGGPSPLHF | TGTGCCAGCAGGCCACAAGCCGGGGGGCCTTCACCCCTCCACTTT
TRBJ1-6 | once | . | TRBV11-3 | CASSDRTDSPLHF | TGTGCCAGCAGCGACAGAACAGATTCACCCCTCCACTTT
TRBJ1-2 | once | . | TRBV28 | CASFPLGENYGYTF | TGTGCCAGCTTTCCTCTCGGAGAGAACTATGGCTACACCTTC
TRBJ2-3 | . | TRBD2 | TRBV2 | CASRVLAGAPDTQYF | TGTGCCAGCAGAGTACTAGCGGGGGCCCCAGATACGCAGTATTTT
TRBJ2-7 | once | TRBD2 | TRBV2 | CASSEIAGSSYEQYF | TGTGCCAGCAGTGAAATAGCGGGGAGCTCCTACGAGCAGTACTTC
TRBJ1-1 | . | . | TRBV19 | CASSKGDTSMNTEAFF | TGTGCCAGTAGTAAGGGGGACACTAGCATGAACACTGAAGCTTTCTTT
TRBJ1-5 | . | TRBD1 | TRBV28 | CASSQTGGGNQPQHF | TGTGCCAGCAGTCAAACAGGGGGCGGCAATCAGCCCCAGCATTTT
TRBJ2-5 | . | . | TRBV7-9 | CASREGRGNQETQYF | TGTGCCAGCAGGGAGGGGAGGGGGAATCAAGAGACCCAGTACTTC
TRBJ1-3 | . | . | TRBV27 | CASSLGGGQGNTIYF | TGTGCCAGCAGTTTGGGTGGGGGCCAGGGAAACACCATATATTTT
TRBJ1-1 | . | . | TRBV19 | CASSNFLDNRRGEAFF | TGTGCCAGTAGTAATTTTCTTGACAACCGGAGAGGTGAAGCTTTCTTT
TRBJ1-5 | . | TRBD1 | TRBV28 | CASRGWRGQVSNQPQHF | TGTGCCAGCAGAGGGTGGAGGGGGCAAGTGAGCAATCAGCCCCAGCATTTT
TRBJ1-1 | . | TRBD1 | TRBV6-4 | CASSDSTWDRGNTEAFF | TGTGCCAGCAGTGACTCGACCTGGGACAGGGGGAACACTGAAGCTTTCTTT
TRBJ2-1 | . | . | TRBV11-3 | CASSLQWEQFF | TGTGCCAGCAGCTTACAATGGGAGCAGTTCTTC
TRBJ1-5 | . | TRBD1 | TRBV19 | CASSTQQGVQPQHF | TGTGCCAGTAGTACGCAACAGGGGGTTCAGCCCCAGCATTTT
TRBJ1-3 | . | . | TRBV7-2 | CASSPQALSGNTIYF | TGTGCCAGCAGCCCACAGGCACTCTCTGGAAACACCATATATTTT
TRBJ2-5 | . | . | TRBV6-6 | CASSYGGGQETQYF | TGTGCCAGCAGTTACGGAGGGGGCCAAGAGACCCAGTACTTC
TRBJ2-3 | . | . | TRBV27 | CASSLRDLKDTQYF | TGTGCCAGCAGTCTCCGGGACCTGAAAGATACGCAGTATTTT
TRBJ2-1 | . | TRBD1 | TRBV2 | CASSDGTAYNEQFF | TGTGCCAGCAGTGATGGGACAGCCTACAATGAGCAGTTCTTC
TRBJ1-6 | . | . | TRBV7-2 | CASSLGAESPLHF | TGTGCCAGCAGTTTAGGAGCTGAATCACCCCTCCACTTT
TRBJ1-6 | . | . | TRBV19 | CASRGTFDNSPLHF | TGTGCCAGTAGGGGGACATTCGATAATTCACCCCTCCACTTT
TRBJ2-5 | . | . | TRBV16 | CASSQSRQGVMETQYF | TGTGCCAGCAGCCAATCGAGGCAGGGTGTGATGGAGACCCAGTACTTC
TRBJ1-1 | few | . | TRBV29-1 | CSVQMNTEAFF | TGCAGCGTGCAGATGAACACTGAAGCTTTCTTT
TRBJ1-2 | . | . | TRBV30 | CAWSDRDNYGYTF | TGTGCCTGGAGTGACAGGGATAACTATGGCTACACCTTC
TRBJ1-1 | . | . | TRBV1 | CTSSQEKGTGGHTEAFF | TGCACCAGCAGCCAAGAAAAGGGGACAGGGGGACACACTGAAGCTTTCTTT
TRBJ1-3 | . | . | TRBV7-3 | CASSPGPMSSGNTIYF | TGTGCCAGCAGCCCAGGACCGATGAGCTCTGGAAACACCATATATTTT
TRBJ1-4 | . | . | TRBV15 | CATSRGPPGGTNEKLFF | TGTGCCACCAGCAGGGGTCCCCCTGGAGGAACTAATGAAAAACTGTTTTTT
TRBJ1-6 | . | TRBD1 | TRBV11-2 | CASSLAGQGTTPLHF | TGTGCCAGCAGCTTAGCGGGACAGGGGACGACACCCCTCCACTTT
TRBJ1-2 | . | . | TRBV29-1 | CSVGHSGGNNYGYTF | TGCAGCGTTGGACACTCGGGAGGCAACAACTATGGCTACACCTTC
TRBJ2-5 | . | TRBD2 | TRBV10-3 | CAISESIAGGQETQYF | TGTGCCATCAGTGAGTCTATAGCGGGGGGACAAGAGACCCAGTACTTC
TRBJ2-1 | . | . | TRBV29-1 | CSVDSGTGTRSEQFF | TGCAGCGTGGACTCCGGGACTGGCACTAGGAGTGAGCAGTTCTTC
TRBJ1-3 | . | TRBD1 | TRBV29-1 | CSGGRDRAGNTIYF | TGCAGCGGCGGCCGGGACAGGGCTGGAAACACCATATATTTT
TRBJ1-2 | . | . | TRBV5-6 | CASGRGPGYGYTF | TGTGCCAGCGGACGGGGGCCCGGCTATGGCTACACCTTC
TRBJ1-1 | . | TRBD1 | TRBV7-3 | CASSIDRVRNTEAFF | TGTGCCAGCAGCATAGACAGGGTCCGGAACACTGAAGCTTTCTTT
TRBJ1-1 | . | . | TRBV19 | CASSIGGETETEAFF | TGTGCCAGTAGTATAGGCGGGGAGACTGAGACTGAAGCTTTCTTT
TRBJ1-1 | . | TRBD1 | TRBV5-1 | CASLGDRVSEAFF | TGCGCCAGCCTAGGGGACAGGGTATCTGAAGCTTTCTTT
TRBJ1-4 | . | TRBD1 | TRBV7-2 | CASGTGGAGEKLFF | TGTGCCAGCGGTACAGGGGGCGCCGGTGAAAAACTGTTTTTT
TRBJ2-7 | . | . | TRBV7-9 | CASSYRGTENYEQYF | TGTGCCAGCAGCTACCGGGGCACGGAGAACTACGAGCAGTACTTC
TRBJ2-1 | few | . | TRBV27 | CASSSVDRSFQFF | TGTGCCAGCAGTTCCGTAGACAGGAGCTTCCAGTTCTTC
TRBJ2-3 | . | . | TRBV30 | CAWSVGTDTQYF | TGTGCCTGGAGTGTAGGCACAGATACGCAGTATTTT
TRBJ1-1 | few | . | TRBV2 | CASSGGLNTEAFF | TGTGCCAGCAGTGGCGGACTGAACACTGAAGCTTTCTTT
TRBJ1-2 | . | TRBD1 | TRBV19 | CASSRSDRAYGYTF | TGTGCCAGTAGTAGGTCCGACAGGGCTTATGGCTACACCTTC
TRBJ2-7 | . | TRBD1 | TRBV7-8 | CASSYAGGSNEQYF | TGTGCCAGCAGCTACGCAGGGGGTTCCAACGAGCAGTACTTC
TRBJ2-6 | few | . | TRBV5-1 | CASSGLGGANVLTF | TGCGCCAGCAGCGGTTTAGGTGGGGCCAACGTCCTGACTTTC
TRBJ1-5 | medium-sized | . | TRBV5-5 | CASSLELLQGSNQPQHF | TGTGCCAGCAGCTTGGAGCTGCTCCAAGGGAGCAATCAGCCCCAGCATTTT
TRBJ2-2 | once | . | TRBV30 | CAWSGRTQRGELFF | TGTGCCTGGAGTGGCCGGACCCAACGCGGGGAGCTGTTTTTT
TRBJ2-7 | . | . | TRBV7-9 | CASSPGTRIEQYF | TGTGCCAGCAGCCCAGGGACCCGGATCGAGCAGTACTTC
TRBJ2-7 | . | TRBD1 | TRBV28 | CASTDRGHEQYF | TGTGCCAGCACGGACAGGGGCCACGAGCAGTACTTC
TRBJ2-5 | . | . | TRBV7-9 | CASSLTRRGARETQYF | TGTGCCAGCAGCTTAACCAGACGGGGGGCGCGGGAGACCCAGTACTTC
TRBJ1-1 | . | . | TRBV4-2 | CASSQVTGRNTEAFF | TGTGCCAGCAGCCAAGTAACCGGACGGAACACTGAAGCTTTCTTT
TRBJ2-3 | . | . | TRBV5-1 | CASSLGRFFETDTQYF | TGCGCCAGCAGCTTGGGCAGGTTTTTTGAAACAGATACGCAGTATTTT